The 15 T cell receptor beta chains given below trace back to one sample, sequenced in a study of CXCR3-negative and CXCR3-positive naive CD8 T cells. No antigens are known for them. Study observations and caveats: When CXCR3-positive naive cells were set against CXCR3-negative naive cells, the former had more hydrophobic TRB CDR3s.

UMI-tagged TRB cDNA libraries were built via 5' RACE. TCRdb re-called the 5' RACE reads and gives one entry per CDR3 protein, without DNA. The listing contains some 150,000 distinct CDR3 sequences. Sequenced: naive CXCR3+ CD8+ T cells from blood. Subset described: CD45RO-CCR7+CD27+CD95- naive CD8+ T cells expressing CXCR3 (TNR3+). The receptor set was obtained from a human donor in good health. Some clones in this sample may be carry-over from other donors' samples.

The rearrangement joins TRBV4-1 to TRBJ2-1; the TCRdb call, TRBD2, lacks DNA for checking. Germline V CDR1 and CDR2: MGHRA, YSYEKL. The CDR3 totals 18 residues. CDR3 in amino acids: CASSQVSPASGRLNEQFF.

CDR3: CASSQLVLYNEQFF. The rearrangement joins TRBV28 to TRBJ2-1. The germline V gene encodes CDR1 MDHEN and CDR2 SYDVKM. The CDR3 covers 14 residues.

The CDR3 protein is CSAWDRGFSLAEAFF. The chain links TRBV20-1 to TRBJ1-1; absent DNA, TCRdb's TRBD1 call cannot be checked. There are 15 residues in the CDR3. The germline V gene has CDR1 DFQATT and CDR2 SNEGSKA (reference sequence).

This chain joins TRBV29-1 and TRBJ2-7; TCRdb's D gene call, TRBD2, goes unchecked for lack of DNA. The length of the CDR3 is 12 residues. Germline V gene data show CDR1 as SQVTM and CDR2 as ANQGSEA. The CDR3: CSVVGLAGEQYF.

The V gene is TRBV29-1, the J gene TRBJ2-7. The CDR3 sequence is 11 residues long. Germline V gene sequence: CDR1 SQVTM, CDR2 ANQGSEA. This CDR3 is CSVQINYEQYF.

The chain employs TRBV29-1 and TRBJ2-7; the TCRdb D gene call, TRBD1, has no DNA to confirm it. The CDR3 is made up of 13 amino acids. The germline V gene encodes CDR1 SQVTM and CDR2 ANQGSEA. The CDR3 sequence is CSVTDMVSYEQYF.

V and J are TRBV4-2 and TRBJ2-2; the D call of TRBD1 rests on TCRdb alone, since no DNA is present to check it. The CDR3 covers 15 residues. Germline values: CDR1 LGHNA, CDR2 YNFKEQ. CDR3 loop: CASSQSLLGVGELFF.

This chain connects TRBV5-4 to TRBJ2-5. The CDR3 length is 13 residues. Looked up from germline, CDR1 is SGHNT and CDR2 is YYREEE (reference sequence). This CDR3 is CASSLGLGETQYF.

The rearrangement links TRBV3-1 to TRBJ2-7; lacking DNA, the TRBD1 call made by TCRdb goes unchecked. This CDR3 is 14 amino acids long. Germline CDR1 LGHDT, CDR2 YNNKEL (reference sequence). The CDR3 loop is CASSHPDRGYEQYF.

The V gene is TRBV13, the J gene TRBJ2-3. The CDR3 totals 13 residues. The germline V gene encodes CDR1 PRHDT and CDR2 FYEKMQ (reference sequence). CDR3 amino acids: CASSVLLMDTQYF.

The chain links TRBV7-7 to TRBJ2-7; TCRdb reports TRBD2, a call that lacks DNA to check it against. From germline, CDR1 is SSHAT and CDR2 FNYEAQ (reference sequence). The CDR3 loop spans 13 amino acids. The CDR3 is CASSLAAGYEQYF. Filled out from reference TRBV7-7 and TRBJ2-7, the complete variable domain reads GAGVSQSPRYKVTKRGQDVTLRCDPISSHATLYWYQQALGQGPEFLTYFNYEAQPDKSGLPSDRFSAERPEGSISTLTIQRTEQRDSAMYRCASSLAAGYEQYFGPGTRLTVT.

The chain carries TRBV13 and TRBJ2-1; checking the TCRdb D call of TRBD1 is not possible without DNA. This CDR3 has 15 amino acids. Germline V gene lookup returns CDR1 PRHDT and CDR2 FYEKMQ (reference sequence). CDR3: CASSHDPTEGNEQFF.

This chain uses TRBV29-1 with TRBJ1-2; the D call of TRBD1 rests on TCRdb alone, since no DNA is present to check it. Germline V gene lookup returns CDR1 SQVTM and CDR2 ANQGSEA. This CDR3 comprises 12 residues. The chain's CDR3 is CSVLQGVDGYTF.

This chain links TRBV12-3 or TRBV12-4 with TRBJ2-1; absent DNA, TCRdb's TRBD2 call cannot be checked. The CDR3 contains 12 residues. This CDR3 is CASSSRLVEQFF.

The gene calls are TRBV4-3 and TRBJ1-2; TCRdb's D gene call, TRBD1, goes unchecked for lack of DNA. Germline CDR1 is LGHNA and CDR2 is YSLEER. This CDR3 contains 16 residues. The CDR3 protein is CASSQDRTGKRYGYTF.